This T cell receptor beta chain was recorded in a study of control samples from healthy donors and cancer patients. Germline V CDR1 and CDR2: MNHEY, SVGAGI. The CDR3 spans 14 residues. Between the trimmed V and J ends, which lost 5 bases and 3 bases, there was a span of 14 bases. Libraries were prepared by immunoSEQ multiplex PCR; TCRdb keeps only in-frame clonotypes and omits some of them. The sample lists 100,000 to 150,000 clones, 92% occurring once. This sequence joins TRBV6-5 and TRBJ2-7, with D tentatively TRBD2 (6 bases). Sequencing was performed on PBMCs. The sequence derives from a man of 80 years or more with head and neck cancer. This chain's CDR3 is CASSRTTRGYEQYF. CDR3 coding DNA: TGTGCCAGCAGTCGGACTACTAGGGGCTACGAGCAGTACTTC.